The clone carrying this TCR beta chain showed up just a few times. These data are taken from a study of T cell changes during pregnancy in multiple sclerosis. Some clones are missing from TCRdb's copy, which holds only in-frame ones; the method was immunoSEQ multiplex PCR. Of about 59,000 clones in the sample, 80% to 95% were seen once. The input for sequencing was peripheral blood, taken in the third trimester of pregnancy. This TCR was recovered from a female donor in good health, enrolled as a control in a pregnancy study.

In DNA form, the CDR3 reads TGTGCCAGCAGCCCTAACCTGGGACAGTACGAGCAGTACTTC. Its translation: CASSPNLGQYEQYF. This sequence joins TRBV4-2 and TRBJ2-7, with 7 bases that match TRBD1. Germline V lookup: CDR1 LGHNA, CDR2 YNFKEQ. The CDR3 loop spans 14 amino acids. Unmatched junction bases numbered 7, after V lost 4 bases and J lost 4 bases.